The text below deals with one T cell receptor beta chain. The time point was: patch test 2, 6 weeks after DPC sensitization. Specified treatment: therapeutic diphenylcyclopropenone sensitization with weekly scalp DPC. In TCRdb, the RACE reads were re-called with MiXCR into one record per CDR3 protein. The table includes about 70,000 distinct CDR3 sequences, about 8% detected once. This entry is derived from a study of human T cells and chemical hapten exposure. The sample here was whole blood, taken in connection with sensitization to the hapten diphenylcyclopropenone (DPC). The receptor was isolated from a woman in her forties or fifties with alopecia areata. Some clones in this sample may be carry-over from other donors' samples.

CDR3 residues: CATSRDGGSTDTQYF. CDR3 coding DNA: TGTGCCACCAGCAGAGACGGGGGAAGCACAGATACGCAGTATTTT. The V gene is TRBV15, the J gene TRBJ2-3; D perhaps matches TRBD2 (6 bases). The CDR3 contains 15 residues. V gave up 0 bases and J gave up 0 bases, with 7 bases separating them. Germline-derived CDR1 and CDR2 are LNHNV and YYDKDF (reference sequence).